The entry below describes one T cell receptor (beta chain). These data originate in a study of cytotoxic CD8 clonotypes in ibrutinib-treated CLL. Per germline, CDR1 SGHDT and CDR2 YYEEEE. Trimming removed 4 bases from V and 4 bases from J, with 9 bases in between. There are 12 residues in the CDR3. Sequencing was performed with immunoSEQ multiplex PCR; in TCRdb, only in-frame clones are kept and a portion is missing. Of over 120,000 clones listed, approximately 80% are singletons. This chain connects TRBV5-6 to TRBJ2-7, with a weak D call TRBD1 (5 bases). The clonotype was recovered from a human donor with chronic lymphocytic leukemia. The source material was PBMCs, sampled after 36 months of ibrutinib treatment. CDR3 in amino acids: CASSLQGYEQYF. The CDR3 nucleotides read TGTGCCAGCAGCCTGCAGGGTTACGAGCAGTACTTC.